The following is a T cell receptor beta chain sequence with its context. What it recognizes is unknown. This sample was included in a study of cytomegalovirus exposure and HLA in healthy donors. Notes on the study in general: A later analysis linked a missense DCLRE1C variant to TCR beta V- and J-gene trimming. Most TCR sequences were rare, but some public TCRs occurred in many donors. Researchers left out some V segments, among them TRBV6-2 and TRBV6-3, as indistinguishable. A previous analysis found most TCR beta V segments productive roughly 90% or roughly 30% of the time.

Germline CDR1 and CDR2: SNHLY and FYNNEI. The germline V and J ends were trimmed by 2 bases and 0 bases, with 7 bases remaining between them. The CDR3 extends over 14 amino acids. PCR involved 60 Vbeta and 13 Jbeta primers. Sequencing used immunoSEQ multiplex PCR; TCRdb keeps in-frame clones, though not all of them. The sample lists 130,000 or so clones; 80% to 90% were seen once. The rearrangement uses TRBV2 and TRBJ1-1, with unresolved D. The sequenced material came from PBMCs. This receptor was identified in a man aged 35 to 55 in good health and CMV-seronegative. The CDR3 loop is CASSEQTLNTEAFF. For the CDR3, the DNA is TGTGCCAGCAGTGAACAAACACTGAACACTGAAGCTTTCTTT.